This TCR beta chain appears in the sequencing data of a study of T cell changes during pregnancy in multiple sclerosis. Germline V gives CDR1 MGHDK, CDR2 SYGVNS. The CDR3 has 15 residues. V gave up 0 bases and J gave up 5 bases, with 13 bases separating them. Profiled with immunoSEQ multiplex PCR; TCRdb holds only in-frame clones, not every one. The table lists around 100,000 clones, more than 85% of them singletons. J is TRBJ1-1 and V is TRBV25-1; no clear D. The clonotype was recovered from a female donor with multiple sclerosis, enrolled in a pregnancy study. Sequencing was performed on peripheral blood, taken in the third trimester of pregnancy. CDR3 DNA: TGTGCCAGCAGTGAATATGGGGAGGCGGTAACTGAAGCTTTCTTT. Residues: CASSEYGEAVTEAFF.